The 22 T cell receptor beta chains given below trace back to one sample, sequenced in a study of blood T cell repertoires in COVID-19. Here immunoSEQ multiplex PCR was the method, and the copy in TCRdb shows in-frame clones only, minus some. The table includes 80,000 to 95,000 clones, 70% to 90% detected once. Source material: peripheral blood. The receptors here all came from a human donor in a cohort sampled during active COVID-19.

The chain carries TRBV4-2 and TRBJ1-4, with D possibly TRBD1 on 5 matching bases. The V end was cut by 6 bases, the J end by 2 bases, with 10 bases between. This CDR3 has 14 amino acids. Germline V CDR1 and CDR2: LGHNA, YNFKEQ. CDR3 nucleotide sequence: TGTGCCAGCAGGGAGGGGTGGACTAATGAAAAACTGTTTTTT. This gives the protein CASREGWTNEKLFF.

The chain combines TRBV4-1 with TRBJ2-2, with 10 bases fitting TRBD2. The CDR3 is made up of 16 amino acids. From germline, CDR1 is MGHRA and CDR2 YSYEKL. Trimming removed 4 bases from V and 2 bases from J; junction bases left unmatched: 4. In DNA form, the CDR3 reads TGCGCCAGCAGCCTTCGGACTAGCGGCAACACCGGGGAGCTGTTTTTT. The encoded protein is CASSLRTSGNTGELFF.

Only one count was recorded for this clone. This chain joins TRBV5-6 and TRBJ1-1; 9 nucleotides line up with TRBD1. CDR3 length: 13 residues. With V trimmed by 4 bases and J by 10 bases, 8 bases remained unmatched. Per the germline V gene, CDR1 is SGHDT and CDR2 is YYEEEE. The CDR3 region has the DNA TGTGCCAGCAGCCCGACAGGGGGTACAAGAGCTTTCTTT. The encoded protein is CASSPTGGTRAFF. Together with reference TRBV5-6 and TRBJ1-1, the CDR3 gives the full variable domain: DAGVTQSPTHLIKTRGQQVTLRCSPKSGHDTVSWYQQALGQGPQFIFQYYEEEERQRGNFPDRFSGHQFPNYSSELNVNALLLGDSALYLCASSPTGGTRAFFGQGTRLTVV.

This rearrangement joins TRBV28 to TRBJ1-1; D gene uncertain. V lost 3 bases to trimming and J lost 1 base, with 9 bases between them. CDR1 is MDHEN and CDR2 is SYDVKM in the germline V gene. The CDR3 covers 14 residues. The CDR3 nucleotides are TGTGCCAGCAGTTTCAGACTCCCGAACACTGAAGCTTTCTTT. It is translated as CASSFRLPNTEAFF. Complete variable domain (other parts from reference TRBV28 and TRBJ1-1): DVKVTQSSRYLVKRTGEKVFLECVQDMDHENMFWYRQDPGLGLRLIYFSYDVKMKEKGDIPEGYSVSREKKERFSLILESASTNQTSMYLCASSFRLPNTEAFFGQGTRLTVV.

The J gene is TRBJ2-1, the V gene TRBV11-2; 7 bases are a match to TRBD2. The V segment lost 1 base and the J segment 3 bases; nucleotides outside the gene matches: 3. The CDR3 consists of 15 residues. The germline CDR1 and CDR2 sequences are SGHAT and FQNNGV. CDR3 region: CASSLGGEGYNEQFF. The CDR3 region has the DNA TGTGCCAGCAGCTTAGGGGGGGAGGGCTACAATGAGCAGTTCTTC.

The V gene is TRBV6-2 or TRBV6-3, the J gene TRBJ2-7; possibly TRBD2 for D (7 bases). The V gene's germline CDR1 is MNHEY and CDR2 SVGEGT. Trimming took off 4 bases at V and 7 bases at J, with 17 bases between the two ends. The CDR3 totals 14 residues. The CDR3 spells CASSWGGRSGEQYF. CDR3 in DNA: TGTGCCAGCAGTTGGGGGGGCCGGTCGGGGGAGCAGTACTTC.

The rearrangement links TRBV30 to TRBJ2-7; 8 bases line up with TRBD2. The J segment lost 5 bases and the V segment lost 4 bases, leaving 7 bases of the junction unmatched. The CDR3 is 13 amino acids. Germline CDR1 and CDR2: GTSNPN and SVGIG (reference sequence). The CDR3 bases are TGTGCCTGGACAATCGGGAGGGTCCACGAGCAGTACTTC. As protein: CAWTIGRVHEQYF.

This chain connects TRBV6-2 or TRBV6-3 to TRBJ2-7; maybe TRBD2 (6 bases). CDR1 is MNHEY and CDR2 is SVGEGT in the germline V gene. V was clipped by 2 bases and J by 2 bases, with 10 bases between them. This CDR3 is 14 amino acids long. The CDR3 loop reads CASSYLAGTYEQYF. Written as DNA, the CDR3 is TGTGCCAGCAGTTACCTTGCGGGAACCTACGAGCAGTACTTC.

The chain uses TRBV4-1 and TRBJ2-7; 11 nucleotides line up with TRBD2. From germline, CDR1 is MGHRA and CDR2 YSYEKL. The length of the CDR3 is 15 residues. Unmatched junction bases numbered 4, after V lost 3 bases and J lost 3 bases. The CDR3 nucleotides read TGCGCCAGCAGCCATGGACTAGCGGGCCTCTACGAGCAGTACTTC. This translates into CASSHGLAGLYEQYF.

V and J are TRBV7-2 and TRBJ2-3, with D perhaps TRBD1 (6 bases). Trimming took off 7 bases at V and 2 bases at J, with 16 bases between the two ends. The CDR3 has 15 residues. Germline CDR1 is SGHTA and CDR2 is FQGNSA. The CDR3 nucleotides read TGTGCCAGCACCCCCTCCGGACAGTCCACAGATACGCAGTATTTT. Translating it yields CASTPSGQSTDTQYF.

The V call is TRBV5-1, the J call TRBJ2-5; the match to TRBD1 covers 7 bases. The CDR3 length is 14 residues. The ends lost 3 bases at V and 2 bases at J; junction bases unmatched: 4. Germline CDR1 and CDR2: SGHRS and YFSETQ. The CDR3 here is CASSSQGLQETQYF. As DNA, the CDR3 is TGCGCCAGCAGCTCACAGGGGCTACAAGAGACCCAGTACTTC. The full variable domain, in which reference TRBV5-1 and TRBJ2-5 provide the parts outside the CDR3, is KAGVTQTPRYLIKTRGQQVTLSCSPISGHRSVSWYQQTPGQGLQFLFEYFSETQRNKGNFPGRFSGRQFSNSRSEMNVSTLELGDSALYLCASSSQGLQETQYFGPGTRLLVL.

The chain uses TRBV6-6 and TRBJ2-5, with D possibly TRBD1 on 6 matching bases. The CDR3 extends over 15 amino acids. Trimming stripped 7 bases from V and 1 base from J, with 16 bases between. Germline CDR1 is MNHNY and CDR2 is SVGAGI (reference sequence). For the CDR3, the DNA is TGTGCCAGCATGCAAGGACAGCTGATCCAAGAGACCCAGTACTTC. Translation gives CASMQGQLIQETQYF.

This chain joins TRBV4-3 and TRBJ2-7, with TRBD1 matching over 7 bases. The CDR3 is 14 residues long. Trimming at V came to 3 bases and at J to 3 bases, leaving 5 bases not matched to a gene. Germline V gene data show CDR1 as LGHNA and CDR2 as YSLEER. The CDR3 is CASSQSGQDYEQYF. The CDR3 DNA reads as TGCGCCAGCAGCCAGTCCGGACAGGACTACGAGCAGTACTTC.

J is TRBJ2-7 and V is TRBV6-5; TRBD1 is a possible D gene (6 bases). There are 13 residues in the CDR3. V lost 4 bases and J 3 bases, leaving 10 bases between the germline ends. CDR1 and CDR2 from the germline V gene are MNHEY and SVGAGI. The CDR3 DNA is TGTGCCAGCAGTTTGACAGGTAGCTACGAGCAGTACTTC. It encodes CASSLTGSYEQYF.

For the CDR3, the DNA is TGTGCCAGCAGCCAAGACCCCGGGCAGGGGGCAGGTCAGCCCCAGCATTTT. Encoded protein: CASSQDPGQGAGQPQHF. This chain uses TRBV3-1 (or the pseudogene TRBV3-2) with TRBJ1-5; TRBD1 matches at 8 bases. CDR1 and CDR2 from the germline V gene are LGHDT and YNNKEL (reference sequence). V gave up 0 bases and J gave up 6 bases; unmatched junction bases: 10. CDR3 length equals 17 residues.

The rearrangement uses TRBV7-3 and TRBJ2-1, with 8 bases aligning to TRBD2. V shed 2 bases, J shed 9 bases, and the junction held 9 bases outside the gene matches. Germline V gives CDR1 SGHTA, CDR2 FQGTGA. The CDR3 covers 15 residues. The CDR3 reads CASSLAGLEGGEQFF. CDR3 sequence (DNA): TGTGCCAGCAGCTTAGCGGGACTAGAGGGGGGTGAGCAGTTCTTC.

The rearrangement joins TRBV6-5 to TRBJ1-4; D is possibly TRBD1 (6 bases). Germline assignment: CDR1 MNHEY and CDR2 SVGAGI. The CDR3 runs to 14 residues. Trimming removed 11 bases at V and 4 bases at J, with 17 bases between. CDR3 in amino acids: CASSRDTVNEKLFF. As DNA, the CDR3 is TGTGCCTCGTCACGGGACACCGTTAATGAAAAACTGTTTTTT.

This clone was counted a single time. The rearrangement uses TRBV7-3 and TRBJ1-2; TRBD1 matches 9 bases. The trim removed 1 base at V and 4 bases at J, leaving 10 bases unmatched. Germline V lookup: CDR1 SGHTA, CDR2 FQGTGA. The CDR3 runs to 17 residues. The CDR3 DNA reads TGTGCCAGCAGCTTAAGAGGACAGGGGCCGCTATTCTATGGCTACACCTTC. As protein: CASSLRGQGPLFYGYTF. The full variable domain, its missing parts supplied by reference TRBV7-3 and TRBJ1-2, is GAGVSQTPSNKVTEKGKYVELRCDPISGHTALYWYRQSLGQGPEFLIYFQGTGAADDSGLPNDRFFAVRPEGSVSTLKIQRTERGDSAVYLCASSLRGQGPLFYGYTFGSGTRLTVV.

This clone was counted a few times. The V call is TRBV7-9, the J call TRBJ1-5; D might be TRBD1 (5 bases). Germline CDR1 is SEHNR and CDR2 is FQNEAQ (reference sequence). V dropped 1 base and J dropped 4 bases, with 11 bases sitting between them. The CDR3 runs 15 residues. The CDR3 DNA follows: TGTGCCAGCAGCTTAGAAGGGGCGCGGAATCAGCCCCAGCATTTT. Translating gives CASSLEGARNQPQHF.

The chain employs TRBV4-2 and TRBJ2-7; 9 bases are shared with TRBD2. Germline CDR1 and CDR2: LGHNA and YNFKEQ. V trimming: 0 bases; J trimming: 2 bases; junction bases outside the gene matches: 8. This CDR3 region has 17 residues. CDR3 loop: CASSQEGGLAGTYEQYF. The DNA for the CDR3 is TGTGCCAGCAGCCAAGAAGGGGGTCTAGCGGGGACCTACGAGCAGTACTTC.

The chain's CDR3 is CASRSSGAGDTQYF. CDR3 nucleotides: TGTGCCAGCAGAAGTAGCGGGGCGGGAGATACGCAGTATTTT. This chain joins TRBV28 and TRBJ2-3, with 8 bases that match TRBD2. The CDR3 runs 14 residues. The V and J ends lost 6 bases and 5 bases, in that order; junction bases with no gene match: 7. The germline CDR1 and CDR2 sequences are MDHEN and SYDVKM.

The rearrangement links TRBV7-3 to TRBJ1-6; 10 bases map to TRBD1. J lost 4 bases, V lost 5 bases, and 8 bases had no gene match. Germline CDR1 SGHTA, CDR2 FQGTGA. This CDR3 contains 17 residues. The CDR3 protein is CASSNSGTGAYNSPLHF. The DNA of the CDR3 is TGTGCCAGCAGCAACTCCGGGACAGGGGCGTATAATTCACCCCTCCACTTT.